This T cell receptor (beta chain) appears in the sequencing data of a study of T-cell memory formation after mild COVID-19. TCRdb ran MiXCR on the 5' RACE reads and lists one entry per CDR3 protein. Among hundreds of thousands of distinct CDR3 sequences listed, 20% to 25% were seen once. This CDR3 has 13 amino acids. V was pared by 11 bases and J by 7 bases, with 10 bases of the junction left unmatched. Germline values: CDR1 SEHNR, CDR2 FQNEAQ (reference sequence). The sample taken for sequencing was PBMCs or a T cell subset sorted from them (not recorded which). This chain links TRBV7-9 with TRBJ2-1; 8 bases fit TRBD2. The source of this sequence is an adult woman who had mild COVID-19 (a few samples of this study predate the infection). Cell type and time point are not known. As DNA, the CDR3 is TGTGCCGCGGCAGGCGGGGGGCTAAATGAGCAGTTCTTC. Its protein product is CAAAGGGLNEQFF.